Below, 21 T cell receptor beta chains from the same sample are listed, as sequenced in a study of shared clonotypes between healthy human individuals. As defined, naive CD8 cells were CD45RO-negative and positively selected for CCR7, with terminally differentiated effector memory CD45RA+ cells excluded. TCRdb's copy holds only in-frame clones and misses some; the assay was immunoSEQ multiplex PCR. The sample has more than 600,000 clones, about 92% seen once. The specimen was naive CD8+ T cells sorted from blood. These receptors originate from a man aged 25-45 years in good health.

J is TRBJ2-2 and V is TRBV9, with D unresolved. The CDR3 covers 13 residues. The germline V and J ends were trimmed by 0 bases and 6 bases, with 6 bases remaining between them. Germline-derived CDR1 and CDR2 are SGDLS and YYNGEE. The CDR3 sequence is CASSVGGPGELFF. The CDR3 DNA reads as TGTGCCAGCAGCGTAGGGGGTCCCGGGGAGCTGTTTTTT. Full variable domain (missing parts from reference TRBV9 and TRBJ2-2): DSGVTQTPKHLITATGQRVTLRCSPRSGDLSVYWYQQSLDQGLQFLIQYYNGEERAKGNILERFSAQQFPDLHSELNLSSLELGDSALYFCASSVGGPGELFFGEGSRLTVL.

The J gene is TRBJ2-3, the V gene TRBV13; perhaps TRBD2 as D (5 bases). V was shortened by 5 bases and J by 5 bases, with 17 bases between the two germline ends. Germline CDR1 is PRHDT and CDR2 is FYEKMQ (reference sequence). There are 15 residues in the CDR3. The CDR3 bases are TGTGCCAGCAGCCCCGGACGCCTAGCCATAGATACGCAGTATTTT. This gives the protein CASSPGRLAIDTQYF.

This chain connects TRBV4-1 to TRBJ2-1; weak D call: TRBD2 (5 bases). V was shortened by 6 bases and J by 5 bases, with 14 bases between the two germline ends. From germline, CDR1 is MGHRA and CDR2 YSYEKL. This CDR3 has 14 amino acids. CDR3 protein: CASRGLARDNEQFF. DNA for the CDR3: TGCGCCAGCAGGGGGTTAGCGAGGGACAATGAGCAGTTCTTC.

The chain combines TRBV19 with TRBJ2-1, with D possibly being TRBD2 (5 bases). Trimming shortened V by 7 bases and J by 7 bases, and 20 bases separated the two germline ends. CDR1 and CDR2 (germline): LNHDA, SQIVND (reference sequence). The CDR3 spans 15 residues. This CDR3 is CASIPSFGILNEQFF. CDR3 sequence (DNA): TGTGCCAGTATCCCCTCCTTCGGGATCCTGAATGAGCAGTTCTTC.

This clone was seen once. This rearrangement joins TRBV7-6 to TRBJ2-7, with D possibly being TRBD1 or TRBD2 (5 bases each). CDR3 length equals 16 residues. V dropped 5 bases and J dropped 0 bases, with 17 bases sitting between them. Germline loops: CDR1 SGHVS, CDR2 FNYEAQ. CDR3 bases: TGTGCCAGCAGCGTATCCGGGACCATGAGCTCCTACGAGCAGTACTTC. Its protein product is CASSVSGTMSSYEQYF.

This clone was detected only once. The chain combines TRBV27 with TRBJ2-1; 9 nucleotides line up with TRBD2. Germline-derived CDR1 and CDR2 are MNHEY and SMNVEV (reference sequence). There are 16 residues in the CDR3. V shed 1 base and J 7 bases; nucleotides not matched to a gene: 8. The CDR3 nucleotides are TGTGCCAGCAGTTTATACGCGGGAGGGCCAAGGAATGAGCAGTTCTTC. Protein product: CASSLYAGGPRNEQFF.

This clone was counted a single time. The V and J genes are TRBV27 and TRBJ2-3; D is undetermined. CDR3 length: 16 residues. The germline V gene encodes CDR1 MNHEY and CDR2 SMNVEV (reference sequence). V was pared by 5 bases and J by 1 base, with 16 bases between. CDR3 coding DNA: TGTGCCAGCAGTAAAGGCCCGGGTGGCGGCACAGATACGCAGTATTTT. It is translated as CASSKGPGGGTDTQYF.

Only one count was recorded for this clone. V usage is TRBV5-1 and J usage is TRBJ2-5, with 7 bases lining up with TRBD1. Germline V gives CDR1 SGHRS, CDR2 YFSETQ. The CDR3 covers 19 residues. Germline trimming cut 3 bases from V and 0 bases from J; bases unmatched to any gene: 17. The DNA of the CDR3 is TGCGCCAGCAGCTCGACCGGAGACGGACAGGTCATAAACCAAGAGACCCAGTACTTC. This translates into CASSSTGDGQVINQETQYF.

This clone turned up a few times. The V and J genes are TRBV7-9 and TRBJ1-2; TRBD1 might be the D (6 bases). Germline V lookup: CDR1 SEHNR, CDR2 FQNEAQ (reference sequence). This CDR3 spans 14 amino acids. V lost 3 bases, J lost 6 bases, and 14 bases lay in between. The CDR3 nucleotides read TGTGCCAGCAGCTTTGGCGACAGGTCTGATGGCTACACCTTC. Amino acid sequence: CASSFGDRSDGYTF.

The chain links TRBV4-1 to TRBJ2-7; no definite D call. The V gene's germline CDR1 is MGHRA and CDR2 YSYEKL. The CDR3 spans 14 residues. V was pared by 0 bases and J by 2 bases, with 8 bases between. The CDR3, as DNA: TGCGCCAGCAGCCAAGAATGGAGCGCCTACGAGCAGTACTTC. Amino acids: CASSQEWSAYEQYF.

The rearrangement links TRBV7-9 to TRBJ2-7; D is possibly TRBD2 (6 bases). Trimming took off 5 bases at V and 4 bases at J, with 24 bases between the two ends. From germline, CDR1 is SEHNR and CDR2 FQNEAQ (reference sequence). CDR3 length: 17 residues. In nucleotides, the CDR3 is TGTGCCAGCAGCCTAAGTAGGGTGGGGACTTCTACGTACGAGCAGTACTTC. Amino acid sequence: CASSLSRVGTSTYEQYF.

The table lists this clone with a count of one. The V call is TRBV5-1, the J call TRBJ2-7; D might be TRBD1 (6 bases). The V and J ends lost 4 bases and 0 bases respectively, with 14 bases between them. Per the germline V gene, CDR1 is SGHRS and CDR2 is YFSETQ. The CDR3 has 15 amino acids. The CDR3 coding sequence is TGCGCCAGCAGCCCCTTGACAGGTCCCTCCTACGAGCAGTACTTC. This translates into CASSPLTGPSYEQYF.

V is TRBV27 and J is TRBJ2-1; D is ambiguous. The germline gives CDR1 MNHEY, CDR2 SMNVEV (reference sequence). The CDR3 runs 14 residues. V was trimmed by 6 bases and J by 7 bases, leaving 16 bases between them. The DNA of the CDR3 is TGTGCCAGCAGCCTTACCGGGTCCAAGAATGAGCAGTTCTTC. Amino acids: CASSLTGSKNEQFF.

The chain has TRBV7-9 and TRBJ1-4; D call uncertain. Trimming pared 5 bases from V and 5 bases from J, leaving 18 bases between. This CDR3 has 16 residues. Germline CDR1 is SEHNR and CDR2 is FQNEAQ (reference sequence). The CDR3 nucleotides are TGTGCCAGCAGCCTTTTCCCCTCGGCCGCAAATGAAAAACTGTTTTTT. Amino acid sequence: CASSLFPSAANEKLFF.

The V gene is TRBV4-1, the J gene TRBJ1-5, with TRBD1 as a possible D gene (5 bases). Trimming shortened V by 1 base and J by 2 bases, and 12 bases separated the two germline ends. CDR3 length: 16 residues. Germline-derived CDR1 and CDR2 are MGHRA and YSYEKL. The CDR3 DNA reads TGCGCCAGCAGCCAAGTTCGCAGGGAACGCAATCAGCCCCAGCATTTT. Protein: CASSQVRRERNQPQHF.

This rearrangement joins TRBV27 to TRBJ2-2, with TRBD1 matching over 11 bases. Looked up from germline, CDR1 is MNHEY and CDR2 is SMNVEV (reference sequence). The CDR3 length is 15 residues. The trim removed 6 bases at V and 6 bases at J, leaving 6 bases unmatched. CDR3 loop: CASSGTGGPAGELFF. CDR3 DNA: TGTGCCAGCAGCGGGACAGGGGGACCGGCCGGGGAGCTGTTTTTT.

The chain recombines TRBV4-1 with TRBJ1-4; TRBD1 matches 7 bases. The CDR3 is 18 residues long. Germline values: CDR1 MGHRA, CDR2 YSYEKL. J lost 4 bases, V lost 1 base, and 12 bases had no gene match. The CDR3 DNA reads TGCGCCAGCAGCCAAGCCCCCACAGGGGATGGGGGTAATGAAAAACTGTTTTTT. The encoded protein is CASSQAPTGDGGNEKLFF.

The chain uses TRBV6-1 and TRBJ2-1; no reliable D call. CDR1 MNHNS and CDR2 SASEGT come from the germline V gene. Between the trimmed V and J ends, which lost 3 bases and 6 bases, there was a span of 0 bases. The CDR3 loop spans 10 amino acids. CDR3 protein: CASSDNEQFF. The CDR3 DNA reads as TGTGCCAGCAGTGACAATGAGCAGTTCTTC.

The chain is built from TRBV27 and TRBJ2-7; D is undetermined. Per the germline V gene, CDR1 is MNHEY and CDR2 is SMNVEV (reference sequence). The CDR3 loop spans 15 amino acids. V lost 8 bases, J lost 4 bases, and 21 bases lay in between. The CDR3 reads CASSISQLPEYEQYF. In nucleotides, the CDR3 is TGTGCCAGCTCCATAAGTCAGCTACCGGAGTACGAGCAGTACTTC.

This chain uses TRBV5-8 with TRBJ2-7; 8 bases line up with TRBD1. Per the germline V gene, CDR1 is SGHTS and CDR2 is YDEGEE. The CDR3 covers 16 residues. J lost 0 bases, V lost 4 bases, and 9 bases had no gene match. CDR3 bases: TGTGCCAGCAGCGCCCTCCGGGACAGGAGCTCCTACGAGCAGTACTTC. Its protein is CASSALRDRSSYEQYF.

The chain's CDR3 is CASSQEDGSYLTGELFF. Here the CDR3 DNA reads TGCGCCAGCAGCCAAGAGGACGGGAGCTACCTTACCGGGGAGCTGTTTTTT. The chain recombines TRBV4-3 with TRBJ2-2; tentatively, D is TRBD2 (6 bases). There are 17 residues in the CDR3. From germline, CDR1 is LGHNA and CDR2 YSLEER. V was shortened by 0 bases and J by 5 bases, with 16 bases between the two germline ends.